This T cell receptor beta chain was sequenced during a study of molecular identifiers for immune sequencing clone quantification. A CD8+CD4-CCR7+CD45RA+ gate was used to sort naive CD8 T cells. Bulk libraries came from a prior protocol with listed TCR primers. Via MiXCR, TCRdb re-called the PCR reads, giving one row per CDR3 protein. The repertoire holds about 510,000 distinct CDR3 sequences, with less than 30% as singletons. The TCR sequence derives from a human donor in good health. Some libraries in this study had Jurkat cell RNA spiked in. Sequences were obtained from naive CD8+ T cells from blood, with Jurkat cell RNA spiked in. Described subset: FACS-sorted CD8+CD4-CCR7+CD45RA+ naive T cells.

In nucleotides, the CDR3 is TGTGCCAGCAGGTCCCTCGGGACTCCACAAGAGACCCAGTACTTC. Translating gives CASRSLGTPQETQYF. The V gene is TRBV6-2 or TRBV6-3, the J gene TRBJ2-5; a possible D gene is TRBD2 (6 bases). V was trimmed by 6 bases and J by 2 bases, leaving 16 bases between them. CDR3 size: 15 residues. Germline values: CDR1 MNHEY, CDR2 SVGEGT.